This TCR beta chain was identified in a study of T cell responses to AZD1222 COVID-19 vaccine. Study results and limitations: The donor cohort was predominantly white British with a female majority, and clonal diversity may have been underestimated.

In its sample, this clone was seen once. Its antigen is still unknown. TCRdb keeps only in-frame clones here, not all; method: immunoSEQ multiplex PCR. In the table there are around 120,000 clones, roughly 87% of which are singletons. The sequence was obtained from an adult in good health. The sample consisted of peripheral blood, taken on day 0 of AZD1222 vaccination.

The CDR3, as DNA: TGTGCCAGCAGGGCGACAGGGGGTGGGGCCAACGTCCTGACTTTC. This gives the protein CASRATGGGANVLTF. The chain combines TRBV28 with TRBJ2-6; 9 bases fit TRBD1. V shed 6 bases, J shed 3 bases, and the junction held 3 bases outside the gene matches. Germline V gives CDR1 MDHEN, CDR2 SYDVKM. The CDR3 totals 15 residues.